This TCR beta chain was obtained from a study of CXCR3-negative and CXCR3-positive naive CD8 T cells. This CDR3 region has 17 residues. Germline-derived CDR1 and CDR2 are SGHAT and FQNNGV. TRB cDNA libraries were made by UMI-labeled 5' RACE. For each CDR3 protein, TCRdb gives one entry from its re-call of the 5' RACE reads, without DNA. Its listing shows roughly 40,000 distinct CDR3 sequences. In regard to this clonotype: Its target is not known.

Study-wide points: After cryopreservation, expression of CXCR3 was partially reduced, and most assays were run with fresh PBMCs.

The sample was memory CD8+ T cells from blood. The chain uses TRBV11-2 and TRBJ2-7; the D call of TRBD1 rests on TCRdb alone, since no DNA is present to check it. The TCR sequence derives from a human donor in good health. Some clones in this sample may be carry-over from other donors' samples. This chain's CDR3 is CASSLEGRTGTQTEQYF. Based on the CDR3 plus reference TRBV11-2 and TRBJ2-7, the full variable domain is EAGVAQSPRYKIIEKRQSVAFWCNPISGHATLYWYQQILGQGPKLLIQFQNNGVVDDSQLPKDRFSAERLKGVDSTLKIQPAKLEDSAVYLCASSLEGRTGTQTEQYFGPGTRLTVT.